The 27 T cell receptor beta chains in this list originate from one sample, sequenced in a study of lymphopenia after photon versus proton radiotherapy. Data came from immunoSEQ multiplex PCR; TCRdb stores just in-frame clones and leaves some out. The repertoire includes 70,000 or so clones, just over 90% of them detected once, and 2.5% to 3% sits in the top ten. Source: peripheral blood, taken from a patient treated with photon-based radiotherapy. The receptors derive from an older woman with pancreatic cancer.

The chain combines TRBV5-1 with TRBJ2-5; D possibly corresponds to TRBD2 (6 bases). V was clipped by 3 bases and J by 9 bases, with 21 bases between them. This CDR3 comprises 15 residues. Looked up from germline, CDR1 is SGHRS and CDR2 is YFSETQ. CDR3 nucleotides: TGCGCCAGCAGCTCTACAGCGGGTACGGGCGGGGCCCAGTACTTC. Its protein product is CASSSTAGTGGAQYF. Together with reference TRBV5-1 and TRBJ2-5, the CDR3 gives the full variable domain: KAGVTQTPRYLIKTRGQQVTLSCSPISGHRSVSWYQQTPGQGLQFLFEYFSETQRNKGNFPGRFSGRQFSNSRSEMNVSTLELGDSALYLCASSSTAGTGGAQYFGPGTRLLVL.

The chain joins TRBV30 to TRBJ2-1; D unresolved. V was shortened by 6 bases and J by 3 bases, with 12 bases between the two germline ends. Germline V gene lookup returns CDR1 GTSNPN and CDR2 SVGIG (reference sequence). The CDR3 has 13 amino acids. The CDR3 coding sequence is TGTGCCTGTGGAGCGCTTAGCTACAATGAGCAGTTCTTC. It translates to CACGALSYNEQFF.

J is TRBJ2-7 and V is TRBV25-1; no reliable D call. CDR3 size: 12 residues. The V end was cut by 4 bases, the J end by 4 bases, with 8 bases between. Per germline, CDR1 MGHDK and CDR2 SYGVNS. CDR3 nucleotides: TGTGCCAGCAGTGGGGCATTATACGAGCAGTACTTC. It specifies CASSGALYEQYF.

This clone is deemed large. This chain links TRBV10-3 with TRBJ2-2; possibly TRBD2 for D (5 bases). Germline V CDR1 and CDR2: ENHRY, SYGVKD. V was cut by 3 bases and J by 5 bases, with 19 bases left in between. CDR3 length equals 17 residues. The CDR3 region is CAISDPTRTGSTGELFF. The CDR3 DNA follows: TGTGCCATCAGTGATCCTACCCGGACGGGGAGTACCGGGGAGCTGTTTTTT.

The chain employs TRBV5-1 and TRBJ2-5, with 9 bases fitting TRBD2. V was clipped by 5 bases and J by 1 base; unmatched bases: 6. Per the germline V gene, CDR1 is SGHRS and CDR2 is YFSETQ. There are 15 residues in the CDR3. CDR3 nucleotide sequence: TGCGCCAGCAGTCCCCTGACTAGCGGCCAAGAGACCCAGTACTTC. It yields the protein CASSPLTSGQETQYF.

The rearrangement joins TRBV20-1 to TRBJ2-4; D is ambiguous. The CDR3 runs to 11 residues. Germline CDR1 is DFQATT and CDR2 is SNEGSKA (reference sequence). V was clipped by 3 bases and J by 7 bases, with 7 bases between them. CDR3 sequence (DNA): TGCAGTGCTAGTCCTAGGAACATTCAGTACTTC. Translated: CSASPRNIQYF.

The rearrangement uses TRBV5-1 and TRBJ1-5; tentatively, D is TRBD1 (6 bases). The length of the CDR3 is 14 residues. Germline-derived CDR1 and CDR2 are SGHRS and YFSETQ. V was trimmed by 4 bases and J by 4 bases, leaving 12 bases between them. CDR3 sequence: CASSQDSQNQPQHF. The CDR3, as DNA: TGCGCCAGCAGCCAGGACAGCCAGAATCAGCCCCAGCATTTT.

This chain joins TRBV28 and TRBJ2-5; 9 bases fit TRBD1. The V gene end was trimmed by 1 base and the J gene end by 5 bases; junction bases not matched to a gene: 5. Germline V gene sequence: CDR1 MDHEN, CDR2 SYDVKM. CDR3 length equals 15 residues. CDR3 nucleotide sequence: TGTGCCAGCAGTTTATCGGGACAGGGTGTGGAGACCCAGTACTTC. Encoded protein: CASSLSGQGVETQYF.

This rearrangement joins TRBV19 to TRBJ2-3; the match to TRBD1 covers 9 bases. Unmatched junction bases numbered 10, after V lost 5 bases and J lost 7 bases. This CDR3 contains 15 residues. CDR1 is LNHDA and CDR2 is SQIVND in the germline V gene (reference sequence). The CDR3 loop is CASSLPGQGYNTQYF. The CDR3 DNA reads as TGTGCCAGTAGTCTACCAGGACAGGGGTACAATACGCAGTATTTT.

The chain links TRBV5-1 to TRBJ1-2; no firm D call. CDR3 size: 15 residues. Trimming removed 0 bases from V and 0 bases from J, with 9 bases in between. Germline-derived CDR1 and CDR2 are SGHRS and YFSETQ. The DNA of the CDR3 is TGCGCCAGCAGCTTGGAATTTGGACCTAACTATGGCTACACCTTC. Encoded protein: CASSLEFGPNYGYTF.

V and J are TRBV29-1 and TRBJ1-4; maybe TRBD1 (6 bases). The ends were cut back, 4 bases at V and 14 bases at J, with 14 bases in the middle. CDR3 length: 11 amino acids. Per germline, CDR1 SQVTM and CDR2 ANQGSEA. CDR3 region: CSVAGQRSLFF. CDR3 bases: TGCAGCGTTGCTGGACAGCGGAGCCTGTTTTTT.

The chain joins TRBV6-1 to TRBJ2-7; D uncertain. Trimming pared 1 base from V and 1 base from J, leaving 5 bases between. The germline V gene has CDR1 MNHNS and CDR2 SASEGT. The CDR3 totals 13 residues. CDR3 DNA: TGTGCCAGCAGTGAAGGTTGGTCCTACGAGCAGTACTTC. It codes for CASSEGWSYEQYF.

This clone was observed once. The rearrangement uses TRBV27 and TRBJ1-1, with TRBD1 as a possible D gene (5 bases). V lost 0 bases, J lost 4 bases, and 12 bases lay in between. Per germline, CDR1 MNHEY and CDR2 SMNVEV (reference sequence). The CDR3 covers 15 residues. The CDR3 DNA follows: TGTGCCAGCAGTTTATCGGGGAGGGGAGTCACTGAAGCTTTCTTT. This sequence encodes CASSLSGRGVTEAFF.

This clone is a singleton in its sample. The V and J genes are TRBV20-1 and TRBJ2-7, with D hard to call. Germline assignment: CDR1 DFQATT and CDR2 SNEGSKA (reference sequence). V gave up 4 bases and J gave up 6 bases, with 10 bases separating them. The CDR3 contains 11 residues. CDR3 nucleotide sequence: TGCAGTGCTACCCCAGCAAGCGAGCAGTACTTC. This gives the protein CSATPASEQYF.

The CDR3 loop reads CASSARDRPYNEQFF. CDR3 nucleotide sequence: TGTGCCAGCAGCGCCCGGGACAGACCTTACAATGAGCAGTTCTTC. This sequence joins TRBV9 and TRBJ2-1; 7 bases align to TRBD1. Germline loops: CDR1 SGDLS, CDR2 YYNGEE. V lost 3 bases to trimming and J lost 4 bases; unmatched junction nucleotides: 7. The CDR3 sequence is 15 residues long.

J is TRBJ2-5 and V is TRBV19, with 10 bases that match TRBD1. Per the germline V gene, CDR1 is LNHDA and CDR2 is SQIVND (reference sequence). The CDR3 sequence is 16 residues long. The V gene end was trimmed by 8 bases and the J gene end by 5 bases; junction bases not matched to a gene: 14. CDR3 in DNA: TGTGCCAGTGGAAACCCCGGGACAGGGGTCGGGGAGACCCAGTACTTC. Protein sequence: CASGNPGTGVGETQYF.

The chain uses TRBV27 and TRBJ2-1, with a tentative D call TRBD2 (6 bases). This CDR3 is 15 amino acids long. Trimming removed 9 bases from V and 0 bases from J, with 15 bases in between. The germline CDR1 and CDR2 sequences are MNHEY and SMNVEV (reference sequence). The CDR3 region has the DNA TGTGCCAGTGCTCGAACCGGGAGCTCCTACAATGAGCAGTTCTTC. Translation gives CASARTGSSYNEQFF.

The chain carries TRBV19 and TRBJ1-5; a weak D match, TRBD1 (5 bases). CDR1 and CDR2 (germline): LNHDA, SQIVND (reference sequence). V gave up 1 base and J gave up 1 base, with 14 bases separating them. The CDR3 is made up of 17 amino acids. The CDR3 nucleotides read TGTGCCAGTAGTATAGTTCCAGGGCGGGTAAGCAATCAGCCCCAGCATTTT. Translated, it gives CASSIVPGRVSNQPQHF.

The V gene is TRBV19, the J gene TRBJ2-6; weak D call: TRBD2 (6 bases). The CDR3 runs to 16 residues. Germline CDR1 and CDR2: LNHDA and SQIVND (reference sequence). With 3 bases removed from V and 2 bases from J, the gap between germline ends came to 11 bases. CDR3 DNA sequence: TGTGCCAGTAGTATTAACCGGGGGACTGGGGCCAACGTCCTGACTTTC. Its translation: CASSINRGTGANVLTF.

V usage is TRBV7-8 and J usage is TRBJ1-2; tentative D call: TRBD1 (6 bases). This CDR3 is built from 12 residues. The germline V gene encodes CDR1 SGHVS and CDR2 FQNEAQ. Trimming took off 9 bases at V and 6 bases at J, with 14 bases between the two ends. The chain's CDR3 is CASTGGRDGYTF. The CDR3 bases are TGTGCCAGTACGGGGGGCCGTGATGGCTACACCTTC.

The chain combines TRBV4-3 with TRBJ1-1, with D maybe TRBD1 (5 bases). Trimming removed 0 bases from V and 1 base from J, with 12 bases in between. Germline-derived CDR1 and CDR2 are LGHNA and YSLEER. The CDR3 runs to 16 residues. The DNA for the CDR3 is TGCGCCAGCAGCCAAGATGAGTCCGGGACGAACACTGAAGCTTTCTTT. Its translation: CASSQDESGTNTEAFF.

This chain links TRBV19 with TRBJ1-1; no clear D. Germline CDR1 and CDR2: LNHDA and SQIVND (reference sequence). Trimming removed 6 bases at V and 1 base at J, with 6 bases between. This CDR3 comprises 12 residues. CDR3 sequence reads: CASSDWNTEAFF. The DNA of the CDR3 is TGTGCCAGTAGCGATTGGAACACTGAAGCTTTCTTT.

V is TRBV19 and J is TRBJ2-7; 9 bases are shared with TRBD1. Germline assignment: CDR1 LNHDA and CDR2 SQIVND (reference sequence). The CDR3 has 16 amino acids. With 2 bases clipped from V and 0 bases from J, the junction kept 5 bases outside the gene matches. In nucleotides, the CDR3 is TGTGCCAGTAGTATATCTTGGGACAGGGCCTCCTACGAGCAGTACTTC. Its protein product is CASSISWDRASYEQYF.

The chain recombines TRBV28 with TRBJ2-7; the match to TRBD2 covers 8 bases. The germline V gene has CDR1 MDHEN and CDR2 SYDVKM. The V and J ends lost 8 bases and 0 bases, in that order; junction bases with no gene match: 9. The CDR3 sequence is 15 residues long. This CDR3 is CASVGSGTPSYEQYF. CDR3 in DNA: TGTGCCAGCGTGGGTAGCGGGACGCCCTCCTACGAGCAGTACTTC.

The chain joins TRBV7-8 to TRBJ2-2; no clear D. Trimming cost V 0 bases and J 0 bases, with 5 bases left between them. The CDR3 is 15 residues long. In germline, CDR1 is SGHVS, CDR2 FQNEAQ. The CDR3 reads CASSLAQANTGELFF. The CDR3, as DNA: TGTGCCAGCAGCTTAGCGCAGGCGAACACCGGGGAGCTGTTTTTT.

The chain carries TRBV19 and TRBJ2-7, with 8 bases lining up with TRBD2. The CDR3 loop spans 13 amino acids. CDR1 LNHDA and CDR2 SQIVND come from the germline V gene (reference sequence). Trimming removed 6 bases from V and 6 bases from J; junction bases left unmatched: 7. The DNA for the CDR3 is TGTGCCAGTAGGGGAGCGGGAGCGGGCGAGCAGTACTTC. The encoded protein is CASRGAGAGEQYF.

The chain has TRBV19 and TRBJ2-1, with D perhaps TRBD2 (6 bases). The germline CDR1 and CDR2 sequences are LNHDA and SQIVND (reference sequence). The CDR3 runs 13 residues. Trimming took 3 bases from V and 10 from J, leaving 13 bases between them. The CDR3 DNA reads TGTGCCAGTAGTATCAGGCTAGCGTGGGAGCAGTTCTTC. This gives the protein CASSIRLAWEQFF. Looking up the rest from reference TRBV19 and TRBJ2-1 gives the full variable domain: DGGITQSPKYLFRKEGQNVTLSCEQNLNHDAMYWYRQDPGQGLRLIYYSQIVNDFQKGDIAEGYSVSREKKESFPLTVTSAQKNPTAFYLCASSIRLAWEQFFGPGTRLTVL.